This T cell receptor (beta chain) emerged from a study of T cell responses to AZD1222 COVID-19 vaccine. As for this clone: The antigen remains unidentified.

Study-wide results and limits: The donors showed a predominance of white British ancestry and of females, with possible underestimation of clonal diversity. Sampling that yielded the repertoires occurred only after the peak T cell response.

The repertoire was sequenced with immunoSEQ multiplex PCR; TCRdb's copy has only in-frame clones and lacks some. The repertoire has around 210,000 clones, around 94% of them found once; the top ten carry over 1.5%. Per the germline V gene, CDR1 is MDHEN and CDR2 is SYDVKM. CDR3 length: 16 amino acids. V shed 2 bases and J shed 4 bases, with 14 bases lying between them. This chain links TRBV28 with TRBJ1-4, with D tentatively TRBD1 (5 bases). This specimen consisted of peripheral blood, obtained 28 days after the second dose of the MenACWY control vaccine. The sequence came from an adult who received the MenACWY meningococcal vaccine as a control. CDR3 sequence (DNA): TGTGCCAGCAGTTTAGCCCCGGGGGGGGTTAATGAAAAACTGTTTTTT. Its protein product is CASSLAPGGVNEKLFF.